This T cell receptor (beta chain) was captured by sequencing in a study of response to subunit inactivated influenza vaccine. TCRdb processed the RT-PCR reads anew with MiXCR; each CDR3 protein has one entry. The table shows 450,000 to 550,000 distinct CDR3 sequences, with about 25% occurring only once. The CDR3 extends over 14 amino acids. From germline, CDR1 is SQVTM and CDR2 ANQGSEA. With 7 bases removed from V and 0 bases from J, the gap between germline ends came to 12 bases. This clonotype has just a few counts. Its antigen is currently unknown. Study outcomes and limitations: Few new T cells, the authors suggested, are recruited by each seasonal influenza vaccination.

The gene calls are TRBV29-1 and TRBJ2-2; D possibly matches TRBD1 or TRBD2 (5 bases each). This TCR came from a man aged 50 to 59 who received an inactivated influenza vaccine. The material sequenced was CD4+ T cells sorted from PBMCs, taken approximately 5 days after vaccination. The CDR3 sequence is CSAGTPSNTGELFF. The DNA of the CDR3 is TGCAGCGCTGGGACGCCATCGAACACCGGGGAGCTGTTTTTT.